A selection of T cell receptor beta chains follows, all from one sample in a study of blood T cell repertoires in COVID-19. Method: immunoSEQ multiplex PCR; TCRdb's copy keeps in-frame clones and lacks some. The sample lists more than 85,000 clones; more than 80% were seen once. The sequenced sample was peripheral blood. These receptors all stem from a human donor in a cohort sampled during active COVID-19. Each CDR3 is given without its conserved first and last residue. A D gene is named only where the DNA matches it firmly.

v_call cdr3_length d_call cdr3_aa
TRBV6-4 11 . ASSGSGIGEQF
TRBV5-1 14 . ASSLASAGSYEGYT
TRBV19 17 TRBD2 ASSIGLGGGSIYYNEQF
TRBV28 14 . ASSLSSGGGEETQY
TRBV5-1 13 . ASSLAPEGSYEQY
TRBV6-5 11 . ASSYEGRYGYT
TRBV25-1 14 . ASSEPGAGVGKTQY
TRBV15 13 . ATSTASGPNTEAF
TRBV9 12 . ASSDGGARYGYT
TRBV7-3 11 . ASSPPGSYEQY
TRBV5-1 14 . ASSLVRGTRTDTQY
TRBV18 13 . ASSPVDYLGNTIY
TRBV12-3/TRBV12-4 9 . ASSSYNEQF
TRBV28 13 TRBD1 ASSPIRQGAGGYT
TRBV4-1 13 TRBD2 ASSPTSGAYNEQF
TRBV7-2 12 . ASSYGSANTEAF
TRBV7-6 15 TRBD2 ASSKGLAGGGTDTQY
TRBV6-2/TRBV6-3 10 TRBD1 ASSRQGNEAF
TRBV6-2/TRBV6-3 15 . ASSPYGEPRSYNEQF
TRBV29-1 13 TRBD2 SVGKGLAGGNEQF
TRBV5-1 13 . ASSLASGTNEKLF
TRBV5-1 13 TRBD2 ASSLMTSGQETQY
TRBV18 13 TRBD1 AINRGSVRDTEAF
TRBV5-4 12 . ASSSSLLYNEQF
TRBV29-1 8 . SVGSYEQY
TRBV9 13 . ASSPIGGSYNEQF
TRBV25-1 12 . ASSVTTAKGPLH
TRBV15 14 TRBD1 ATSRDSGTGREKLF
TRBV7-2 12 TRBD1 ASSLYRGPYEQY
TRBV7-2 11 . ASSLAQNTEAF
TRBV5-1 12 TRBD1 ASSLGQGEGEQY
TRBV6-5 12 TRBD1 ASSYDRDKVEAF
TRBV21-1 11 . ATRTEGITEAF
TRBV10-3 13 TRBD2 AISTSGGDRAEQF
TRBV7-8 15 TRBD2 ASSAPGLAGGKNIQY
TRBV6-1 12 TRBD1 ASSEGGTAYGYT
TRBV10-1 12 TRBD2 ASRGTSGGKEQY
TRBV12-3/TRBV12-4 11 . ASGYRVNTEAF
TRBV15 13 TRBD1 ATSGPIMTGYEQY
TRBV18 13 . ASSDRRHREEKLF
TRBV30 13 . AWSSPGSLNTEAF
TRBV11-3 13 TRBD1 ASSPGQDRNTEAF
TRBV7-8 14 . ASSLQRGISADTQY
TRBV5-6 13 TRBD2 ASSLERTSGGAGD
TRBV6-2/TRBV6-3 16 . ASSYQGRRARGGYGYT
TRBV19 13 TRBD2 ASSGRLATYNEQF
TRBV7-2 17 . ASSLWTVQGHASGNTIY
TRBV4-3 12 . ASSRTVSNYGYT
TRBV11-3 14 TRBD2 ASSLGRAGLQETQY
TRBV7-6 15 TRBD1 ASSPQPVQGTPYEQY
TRBV5-1 14 . ASSLEWRGATDTQY
TRBV19 19 TRBD2 ASSTTQVPGLAGGYHNEQF
TRBV18 11 . ASSPAERGTIY
TRBV30 10 TRBD1 AWAGQNQPQH
TRBV27 12 . ASRLQGIDYEQY
TRBV19 12 TRBD1 ATGDRDSGNTIY
TRBV25-1 12 . ASSLGGDLDTQY